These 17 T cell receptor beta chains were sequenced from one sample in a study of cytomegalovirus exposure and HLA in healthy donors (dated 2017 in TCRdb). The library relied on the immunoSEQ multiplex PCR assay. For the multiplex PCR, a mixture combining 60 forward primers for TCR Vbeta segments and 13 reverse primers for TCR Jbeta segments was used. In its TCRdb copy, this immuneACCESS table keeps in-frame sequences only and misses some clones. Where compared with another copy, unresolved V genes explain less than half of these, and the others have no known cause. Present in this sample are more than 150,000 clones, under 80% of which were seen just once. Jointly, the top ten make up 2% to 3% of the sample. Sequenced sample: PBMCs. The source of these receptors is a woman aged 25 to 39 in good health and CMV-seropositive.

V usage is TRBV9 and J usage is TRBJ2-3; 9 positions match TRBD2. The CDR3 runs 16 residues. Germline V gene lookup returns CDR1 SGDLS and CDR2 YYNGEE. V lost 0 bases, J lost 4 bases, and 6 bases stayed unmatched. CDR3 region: CASSVAVAGVSDTQYF. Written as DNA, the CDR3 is TGTGCCAGCAGCGTAGCCGTAGCGGGGGTGTCAGATACGCAGTATTTT.

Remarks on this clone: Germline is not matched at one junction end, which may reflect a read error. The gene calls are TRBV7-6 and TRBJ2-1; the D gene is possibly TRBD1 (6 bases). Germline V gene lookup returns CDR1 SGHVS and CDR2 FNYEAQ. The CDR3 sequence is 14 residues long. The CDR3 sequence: CASSSSTGTWKQLF. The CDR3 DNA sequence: TGTGCCAGCAGCTCCTCAACCGGGACATGGAAGCAGCTCTTC.

As DNA, the CDR3 is TGTGCCAGCAGCTTAGCGCTAGGGGGGGCGGGTCAGCCCCAGCATTTT. It is translated as CASSLALGGAGQPQHF. The chain combines TRBV7-2 with TRBJ1-5; TRBD1 is a possible D gene (6 bases). V was clipped by 0 bases and J by 6 bases, with 15 bases between them. Germline-derived CDR1 and CDR2 are SGHTA and FQGNSA. The CDR3 extends over 16 amino acids.

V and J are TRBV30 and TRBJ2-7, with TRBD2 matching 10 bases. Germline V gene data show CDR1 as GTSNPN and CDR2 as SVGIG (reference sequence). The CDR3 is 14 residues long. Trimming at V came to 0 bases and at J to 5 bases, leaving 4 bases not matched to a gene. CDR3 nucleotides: TGTGCCTGGAGTGTAGCTAGCGGGGGTAACGAGCAGTACTTC. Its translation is CAWSVASGGNEQYF.

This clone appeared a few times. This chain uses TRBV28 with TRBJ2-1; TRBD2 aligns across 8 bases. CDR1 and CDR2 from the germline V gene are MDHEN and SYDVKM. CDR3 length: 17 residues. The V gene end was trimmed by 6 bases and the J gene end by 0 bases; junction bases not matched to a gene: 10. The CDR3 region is CASRPGGTGGSYNEQFF. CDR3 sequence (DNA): TGTGCCAGCAGGCCGGGGGGGACGGGGGGCTCCTACAATGAGCAGTTCTTC.

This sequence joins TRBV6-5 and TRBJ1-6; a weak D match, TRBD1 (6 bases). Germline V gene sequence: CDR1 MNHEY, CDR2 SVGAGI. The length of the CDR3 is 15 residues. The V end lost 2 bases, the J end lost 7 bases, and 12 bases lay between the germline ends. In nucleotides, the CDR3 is TGTGCCAGCAGTTACGACAGCAGGGGAAATTCACCCCTCCACTTT. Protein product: CASSYDSRGNSPLHF.

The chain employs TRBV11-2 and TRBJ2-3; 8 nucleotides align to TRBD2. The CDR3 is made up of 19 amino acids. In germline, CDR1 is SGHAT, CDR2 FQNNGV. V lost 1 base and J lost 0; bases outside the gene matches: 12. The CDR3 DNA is TGTGCCAGCAGCTTAGTACCCCGCACCCTAGCGGGTAGCACAGATACGCAGTATTTT. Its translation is CASSLVPRTLAGSTDTQYF.

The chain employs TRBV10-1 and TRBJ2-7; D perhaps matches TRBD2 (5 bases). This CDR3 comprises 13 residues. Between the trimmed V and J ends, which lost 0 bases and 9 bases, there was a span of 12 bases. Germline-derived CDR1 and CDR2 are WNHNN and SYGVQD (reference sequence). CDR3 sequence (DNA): TGCGCCAGCAGTGAGTCAGGAGGTATGGGGCAGTACTTC. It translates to CASSESGGMGQYF.

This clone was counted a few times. CDR3 protein: CATPHRGNTDTQYF. The CDR3 region has the DNA TGTGCCACCCCCCACAGGGGGAACACAGATACGCAGTATTTT. This sequence joins TRBV21-1 and TRBJ2-3; TRBD1 is the table's D call, not checked against the DNA. TRBV21-1 has pseudogene status. This CDR3 spans 14 amino acids.

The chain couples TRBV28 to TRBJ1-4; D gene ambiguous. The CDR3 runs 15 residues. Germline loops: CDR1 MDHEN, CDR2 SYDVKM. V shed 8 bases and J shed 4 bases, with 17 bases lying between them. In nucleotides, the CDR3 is TGTGCCAGCTCAGTTTTCGGCGGATTTAATGAAAAACTGTTTTTT. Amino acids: CASSVFGGFNEKLFF.

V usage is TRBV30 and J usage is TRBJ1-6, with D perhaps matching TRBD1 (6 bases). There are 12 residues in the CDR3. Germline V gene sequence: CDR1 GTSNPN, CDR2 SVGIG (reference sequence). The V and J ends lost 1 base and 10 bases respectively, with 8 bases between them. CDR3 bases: TGTGCCTGGAGTGGAACAGGGTCACCCCTCCACTTT. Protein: CAWSGTGSPLHF.

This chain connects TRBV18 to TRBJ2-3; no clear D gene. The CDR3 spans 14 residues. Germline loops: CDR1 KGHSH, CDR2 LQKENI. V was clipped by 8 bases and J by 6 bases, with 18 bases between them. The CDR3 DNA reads TGTGCCAGCCTACCCCAACCGAGGAGCGATACGCAGTATTTT. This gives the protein CASLPQPRSDTQYF.

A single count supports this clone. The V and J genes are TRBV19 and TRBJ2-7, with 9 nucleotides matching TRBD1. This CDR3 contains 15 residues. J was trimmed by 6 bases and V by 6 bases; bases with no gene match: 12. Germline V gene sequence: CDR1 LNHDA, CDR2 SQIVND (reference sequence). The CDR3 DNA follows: TGTGCCAGTAGCCCGACCCCGGGACAGGGTTTCGAGCAGTACTTC. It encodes CASSPTPGQGFEQYF.

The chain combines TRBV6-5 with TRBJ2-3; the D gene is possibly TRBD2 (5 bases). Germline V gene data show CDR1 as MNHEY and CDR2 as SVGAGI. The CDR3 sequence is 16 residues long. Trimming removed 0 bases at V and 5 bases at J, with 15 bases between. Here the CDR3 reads CASSYSRARSGDTQYF. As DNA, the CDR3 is TGTGCCAGCAGTTACTCGAGGGCCAGGAGCGGAGATACGCAGTATTTT.

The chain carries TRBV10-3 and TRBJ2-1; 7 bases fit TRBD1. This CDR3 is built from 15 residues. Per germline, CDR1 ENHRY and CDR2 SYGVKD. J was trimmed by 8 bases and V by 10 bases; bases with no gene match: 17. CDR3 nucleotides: TGTGCCACGCGACCCGCAGGGGGTTGGGTTGATGAGCAGTTCTTC. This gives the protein CATRPAGGWVDEQFF.

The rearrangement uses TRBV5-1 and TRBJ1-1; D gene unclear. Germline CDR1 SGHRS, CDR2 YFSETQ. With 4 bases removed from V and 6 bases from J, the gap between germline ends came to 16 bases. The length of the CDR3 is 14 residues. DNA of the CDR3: TGCGCCAGCAGCGAAATACCTGAAGCCGCTGAAGCTTTCTTT. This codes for CASSEIPEAAEAFF.

The CDR3 sequence: CASSGTGTSDPYEQYF. The DNA of the CDR3 is TGTGCCAGCAGCGGGACTGGGACTAGCGATCCCTACGAGCAGTACTTC. The V call is TRBV9, the J call TRBJ2-7, with 10 bases lining up with TRBD2. From germline, CDR1 is SGDLS and CDR2 YYNGEE. The CDR3 contains 16 residues. The V gene end was trimmed by 3 bases and the J gene end by 2 bases; junction bases not matched to a gene: 8. The entire variable domain, with the rest obtained from reference TRBV9 and TRBJ2-7, is as follows: DSGVTQTPKHLITATGQRVTLRCSPRSGDLSVYWYQQSLDQGLQFLIQYYNGEERAKGNILERFSAQQFPDLHSELNLSSLELGDSALYFCASSGTGTSDPYEQYFGPGTRLTVT.